Below, 26 T cell receptor beta chains from the same sample are listed, as sequenced in a study of PD-1 blockade in classical Hodgkin lymphoma. Data came from immunoSEQ multiplex PCR; TCRdb stores just in-frame clones and leaves some out. Of fewer than 20,000 clones listed, roughly 90% are singletons. Time point described: newly diagnosed, previously untreated cHL patient sample. Investigators isolated CD4+ T cells from thawed PBMCs through magnetic negative selection. The specimen sequenced was CD4+ T cells from blood. These receptor sequences come from a human donor with classical Hodgkin lymphoma.

The chain has TRBV10-2 and TRBJ2-3; 9 bases map to TRBD2. CDR1 and CDR2 (germline): WSHSY, SAAADI. After removal of 7 bases from V and 3 bases from J, the junction contained 8 bases not matched to a gene. The CDR3 consists of 15 residues. The DNA for the CDR3 is TGCGCCAGCACCCCGACTAGCGGAGGTACAGATACGCAGTATTTT. Amino acids: CASTPTSGGTDTQYF.

The genes are TRBV6-1 and TRBJ2-5; no firm D call. The V gene's germline CDR1 is MNHNS and CDR2 SASEGT. V lost 1 base and J lost 5, with 2 bases in between. The CDR3 is made up of 11 amino acids. The chain's CDR3 is CASSEEETQYF. DNA of the CDR3: TGTGCCAGCAGTGAAGAGGAGACCCAGTACTTC.

This clone was counted once. Here the CDR3 reads CASSPEQGRQTQYF. The CDR3 DNA sequence: TGTGCCAGCTCACCAGAACAGGGGAGACAGACCCAGTACTTC. The V gene is TRBV18, the J gene TRBJ2-5; TRBD1 aligns across 7 bases. Germline V gene lookup returns CDR1 KGHSH and CDR2 LQKENI. The CDR3 has 14 residues. The V and J ends lost 2 bases and 6 bases, in that order; junction bases with no gene match: 6.

J is TRBJ2-7 and V is TRBV5-1; a weak D match, TRBD1 (5 bases). The CDR3 consists of 13 residues. Germline CDR1 and CDR2: SGHRS and YFSETQ. V dropped 3 bases and J dropped 5 bases, with 12 bases sitting between them. Here the CDR3 reads CASSSGMGNEQYF. The CDR3 region has the DNA TGCGCCAGCAGCTCAGGGATGGGTAACGAGCAGTACTTC.

The chain couples TRBV28 to TRBJ2-1, with TRBD2 identical over 11 bases. The CDR3 is 15 amino acids. The junction had 10 bases not matched to a gene; V was cut back by 5 bases and J by 10 bases. Per germline, CDR1 MDHEN and CDR2 SYDVKM. CDR3 sequence: CASSVLAGASVEQFF. The CDR3 DNA reads TGTGCCAGCAGTGTACTAGCGGGAGCCTCGGTGGAGCAGTTCTTC.

This clone was detected only a few times. This rearrangement joins TRBV7-6 to TRBJ2-1; TRBD2 matches at 11 bases. V trimming: 1 base; J trimming: 3 bases; junction bases outside the gene matches: 11. Germline-derived CDR1 and CDR2 are SGHVS and FNYEAQ. The CDR3 runs to 19 residues. CDR3 sequence: CASSLGFSGRAIGYNEQFF. The CDR3 DNA reads TGTGCCAGCAGCTTAGGTTTTAGCGGGAGGGCGATAGGCTACAATGAGCAGTTCTTC.

The chain recombines TRBV15 with TRBJ1-1; possible D gene TRBD1, 5 bases. Germline lookup yields CDR1 LNHNV and CDR2 YYDKDF (reference sequence). The CDR3 has 14 amino acids. Trimming cost V 3 bases and J 2 bases, with 10 bases left between them. In DNA, the CDR3 is TGTGCCACCAGCAGTATAGACAGTAACACTGAAGCTTTCTTT. Encoded protein: CATSSIDSNTEAFF. The full variable domain, completed using reference TRBV15 and TRBJ1-1, is DAMVIQNPRYQVTQFGKPVTLSCSQTLNHNVMYWYQQKSSQAPKLLFHYYDKDFNNEADTPDNFQSRRPNTSFCFLDIRSPGLGDTAMYLCATSSIDSNTEAFFGQGTRLTVV.

The chain is built from TRBV7-9 and TRBJ2-7; D is ambiguous. Trimming took off 6 bases at V and 1 base at J, with 13 bases between the two ends. This CDR3 is 14 amino acids long. The germline V gene has CDR1 SEHNR and CDR2 FQNEAQ (reference sequence). In DNA, the CDR3 is TGTGCCAGCAGTGCGACGAGAGAGTCCTACGAGCAGTACTTC. It yields the protein CASSATRESYEQYF.

This sequence joins TRBV4-1 and TRBJ1-4; no clear D gene. There are 15 residues in the CDR3. Looked up from germline, CDR1 is MGHRA and CDR2 is YSYEKL. Trimming stripped 4 bases from V and 0 bases from J, with 9 bases between. The DNA of the CDR3 is TGCGCCAGCAGCCCCCCCGGAGCAACTAATGAAAAACTGTTTTTT. Translating it yields CASSPPGATNEKLFF.

This chain links TRBV5-1 with TRBJ2-7, with 8 bases fitting TRBD1. This CDR3 spans 14 amino acids. Germline V gene lookup returns CDR1 SGHRS and CDR2 YFSETQ. V dropped 4 bases and J dropped 4; count of bases not matched to a gene: 7. CDR3 bases: TGCGCCAGCAGCCCAGGGGGCCAGGGGTACGAGCAGTACTTC. It translates to CASSPGGQGYEQYF.

J is TRBJ1-1 and V is TRBV9; 7 bases align to TRBD1. Germline loops: CDR1 SGDLS, CDR2 YYNGEE. The CDR3 sequence is 13 residues long. The trim removed 4 bases at V and 7 bases at J, leaving 7 bases unmatched. CDR3 residues: CASSPHRDSEAFF. DNA of the CDR3: TGTGCCAGCAGCCCCCATAGGGACAGTGAAGCTTTCTTT.

This clone was recorded once. The V call is TRBV6-6, the J call TRBJ1-1; no firm D call. This CDR3 region has 13 residues. Trimming took off 2 bases at V and 3 bases at J, with 7 bases between the two ends. Germline V CDR1 and CDR2: MNHNY, SVGAGI (reference sequence). CDR3 DNA sequence: TGTGCCAGCAGTTACGGCCAGCACACTGAAGCTTTCTTT. This translates into CASSYGQHTEAFF.

The gene calls are TRBV6-1 and TRBJ1-5; D is ambiguous. The CDR3 runs 11 residues. Germline V gives CDR1 MNHNS, CDR2 SASEGT. V gave up 8 bases and J gave up 11 bases, with 13 bases separating them. The CDR3 loop is CASGVVGSQHF. The CDR3 DNA follows: TGTGCCAGCGGGGTGGTTGGGTCCCAGCATTTT.

V is TRBV4-2 and J is TRBJ1-5; D may be TRBD1 (6 bases). The CDR3 extends over 16 amino acids. Germline V gene data show CDR1 as LGHNA and CDR2 as YNFKEQ. Trimming took 0 bases from V and 6 from J, leaving 15 bases between them. The CDR3 DNA follows: TGTGCCAGCAGCCAAGATCCGGCAGGGGAATCTCAGCCCCAGCATTTT. As protein: CASSQDPAGESQPQHF.

The J gene is TRBJ2-1, the V gene TRBV30; TRBD2 is a possible D gene (6 bases). CDR3 length: 14 amino acids. Trimming left V 1 base short and J 7 bases short, with 14 bases between. Germline CDR1 is GTSNPN and CDR2 is SVGIG (reference sequence). CDR3 region: CAWSDGGPRNEQFF. The CDR3 nucleotides are TGTGCCTGGAGTGACGGGGGACCTCGAAATGAGCAGTTCTTC.

The J gene is TRBJ2-3, the V gene TRBV5-1; D remains ambiguous. CDR1 is SGHRS and CDR2 is YFSETQ in the germline V gene. There are 13 residues in the CDR3. Trimming left V 1 base short and J 2 bases short, with 5 bases between. CDR3 amino acids: CASSLMDTDTQYF. The CDR3 bases are TGCGCCAGCAGCTTGATGGACACAGATACGCAGTATTTT.

The chain recombines TRBV6-1 with TRBJ1-1, with D perhaps TRBD1 (5 bases). Germline V gene lookup returns CDR1 MNHNS and CDR2 SASEGT. The CDR3 is 14 residues long. Trimming stripped 2 bases from V and 0 bases from J, with 7 bases between. The CDR3 sequence is CASSEPGMNTEAFF. CDR3 in DNA: TGTGCCAGCAGTGAACCAGGGATGAACACTGAAGCTTTCTTT.

The V and J genes are TRBV6-1 and TRBJ2-4, with 8 nucleotides matching TRBD1. This CDR3 is 14 amino acids long. With 5 bases clipped from V and 7 bases from J, the junction kept 7 bases outside the gene matches. Germline CDR1 MNHNS, CDR2 SASEGT. CDR3 residues: CASSSQGAPNIQYF. The CDR3 bases are TGTGCCAGCAGTTCCCAGGGGGCCCCGAACATTCAGTACTTC.

The chain carries TRBV30 and TRBJ2-4, with 11 bases fitting TRBD2. The CDR3 has 17 residues. The germline V gene encodes CDR1 GTSNPN and CDR2 SVGIG (reference sequence). Germline trimming cut 0 bases from V and 3 bases from J; bases unmatched to any gene: 7. This CDR3 reads CAWSVGVAGGVKNIQYF. The CDR3 DNA reads as TGTGCCTGGAGTGTTGGGGTAGCGGGAGGGGTCAAAAACATTCAGTACTTC.

Here the CDR3 reads CASSTLVADTQYF. CDR3 nucleotides: TGTGCCAGCAGCACCCTAGTCGCAGATACGCAGTATTTT. The V and J genes are TRBV7-9 and TRBJ2-3; the D is unclear. This CDR3 comprises 13 residues. The germline V and J ends were trimmed by 5 bases and 4 bases, with 10 bases remaining between them. Germline CDR1 SEHNR, CDR2 FQNEAQ (reference sequence).

The J gene is TRBJ1-4, the V gene TRBV25-1, with D possibly being TRBD1 (5 bases). Germline loops: CDR1 MGHDK, CDR2 SYGVNS. The CDR3 sequence is 18 residues long. V lost 0 bases to trimming and J lost 0 bases, with 14 bases between them. As DNA, the CDR3 is TGTGCCAGCAGTGAATATTTGGTGGGGGTCCCAACTAATGAAAAACTGTTTTTT. It specifies CASSEYLVGVPTNEKLFF.

The J gene is TRBJ2-5, the V gene TRBV27, with no clear D. The J call may be faulty, since TRBJ2-7 better matches the DNA end. Germline CDR1 and CDR2: MNHEY and SMNVEV (reference sequence). CDR3 length equals 13 residues. The CDR3 nucleotides are TGTGCCAGCAGTTTCCCCGGATCCTACGAGCAGTACTTC. Encoded protein: CASSFPGSYEQYF.

CDR3 in DNA: TGTGCCAGCAGCCGACAGGGCTTGAGCTCTGGGGCCAACGTCCTGACTTTC. It codes for CASSRQGLSSGANVLTF. This chain links TRBV5-4 with TRBJ2-6; 7 bases fit TRBD1. The length of the CDR3 is 17 residues. V was clipped by 4 bases and J by 0 bases; unmatched bases: 7. Germline V gives CDR1 SGHNT, CDR2 YYREEE (reference sequence).

The chain links TRBV30 to TRBJ1-1, with D tentatively TRBD1 (6 bases). From germline, CDR1 is GTSNPN and CDR2 SVGIG (reference sequence). V gave up 3 bases and J gave up 6 bases, with 17 bases separating them. The CDR3 contains 14 residues. The CDR3 here is CAWSALGGGSEAFF. CDR3 coding DNA: TGTGCCTGGAGCGCCCTAGGCGGGGGCTCTGAAGCTTTCTTT.

This clone showed up just once. The CDR3 DNA reads TGTGCCAGCAGACCTCAAGAGACCCAGTACTTC. It codes for CASRPQETQYF. The rearrangement uses TRBV7-2 and TRBJ2-5; D remains unclear. The CDR3 covers 11 residues. Trimming cost V 6 bases and J 2 bases, with 4 bases left between them. Germline-derived CDR1 and CDR2 are SGHTA and FQGNSA.

This rearrangement joins TRBV11-2 to TRBJ1-2; 7 bases fit TRBD1. J gave up 2 bases and V 5 bases, and 2 bases lay outside the gene matches. This CDR3 comprises 13 residues. CDR1 is SGHAT and CDR2 is FQNNGV in the germline V gene. The CDR3 DNA reads TGTGCCAGCAGCCCGACAGGGAACTATGGCTACACCTTC. Residues: CASSPTGNYGYTF.